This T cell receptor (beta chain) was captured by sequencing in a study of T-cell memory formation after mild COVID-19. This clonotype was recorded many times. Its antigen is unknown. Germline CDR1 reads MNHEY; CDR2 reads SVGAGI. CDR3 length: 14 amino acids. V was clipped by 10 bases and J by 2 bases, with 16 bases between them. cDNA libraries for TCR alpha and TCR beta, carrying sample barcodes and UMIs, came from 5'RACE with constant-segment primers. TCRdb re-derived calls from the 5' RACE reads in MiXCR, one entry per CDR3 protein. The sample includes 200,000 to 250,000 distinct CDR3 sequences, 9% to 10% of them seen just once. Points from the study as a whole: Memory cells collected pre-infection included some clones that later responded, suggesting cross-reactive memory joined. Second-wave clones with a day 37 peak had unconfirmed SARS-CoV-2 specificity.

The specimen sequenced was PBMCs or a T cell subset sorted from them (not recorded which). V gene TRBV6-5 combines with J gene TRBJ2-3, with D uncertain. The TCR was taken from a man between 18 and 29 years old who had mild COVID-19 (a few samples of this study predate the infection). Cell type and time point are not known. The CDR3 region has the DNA TGTGCCACCCGGAAGTGGCAGGACACAGATACGCAGTATTTT. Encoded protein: CATRKWQDTDTQYF.